Listed below are T cell receptor beta chains from one sample, sequenced in a study of cytomegalovirus exposure and HLA in healthy donors. Generated by immunoSEQ multiplex PCR, the TCRdb table keeps only in-frame clones and is missing some. The sample has some 240,000 clones; over 65% are singletons. The sequencing input was PBMCs. Receptor source: a woman younger than 35 in good health and CMV-seronegative. The CDR3 runs from the conserved cysteine through the conserved F or W. A D gene is named only where the DNA matches it firmly. Part of the rows lack a size; the others show once, few, many or a class for expanded clones.

V gene: TRBV6-5
D gene: TRBD2
clone size: -
J gene: TRBJ2-1
CDR3 DNA: TGTGCCACCTCCGCCAGCGGGGGAACCTACAATGAGCAGTTCTTC
CDR3 protein: CATSASGGTYNEQFF

V gene: TRBV11-2
D gene: -
clone size: -
J gene: TRBJ2-7
CDR3 DNA: TGTGCCAGCAGCTGGGAGGGGGGCTCCTACGAGCAGTACTTC
CDR3 protein: CASSWEGGSYEQYF

V gene: TRBV27
D gene: -
clone size: once
J gene: TRBJ1-1
CDR3 DNA: TGTGCCAGCAGTTTATCGGAGGGCGCGGACACTGAAGCTTTCTTT
CDR3 protein: CASSLSEGADTEAFF

V gene: TRBV5-1
D gene: -
clone size: -
J gene: TRBJ2-3
CDR3 DNA: TGCGCCAGCAGCTTCGACGTTAGCACAGATACGCAGTATTTT
CDR3 protein: CASSFDVSTDTQYF

V gene: TRBV2
D gene: -
clone size: -
J gene: TRBJ2-4
CDR3 DNA: TGTGCCAGCCTGCCGGGACCACAAAACATTCAGTACTTC
CDR3 protein: CASLPGPQNIQYF

V gene: TRBV30
D gene: -
clone size: -
J gene: TRBJ1-3
CDR3 DNA: TGTGCCTGGACGGGTGAGGCCAAGGGAAACACCATATATTTT
CDR3 protein: CAWTGEAKGNTIYF

V gene: TRBV6-1
D gene: -
clone size: -
J gene: TRBJ2-7
CDR3 DNA: TGTGCCAGCAGGTTTGACCTGGCGGACGAGCAGTACTTC
CDR3 protein: CASRFDLADEQYF

V gene: TRBV28
D gene: -
clone size: -
J gene: TRBJ1-5
CDR3 DNA: TGTGCCAGCAGTTTAGGACAGAATAATCAGCCCCAGCATTTT
CDR3 protein: CASSLGQNNQPQHF

V gene: TRBV19
D gene: TRBD2
clone size: few
J gene: TRBJ2-5
CDR3 DNA: TGTGCCAGTAGTCCACTAGCGGGGGGAGAGACCCAGTACTTC
CDR3 protein: CASSPLAGGETQYF

V gene: TRBV11-2
D gene: -
clone size: -
J gene: TRBJ1-2
CDR3 DNA: TGTGCCAGCAGCCTAGGGCAGGGTAACTATGGCTACACCTTC
CDR3 protein: CASSLGQGNYGYTF

V gene: TRBV27
D gene: TRBD1
clone size: -
J gene: TRBJ1-4
CDR3 DNA: TGTGCCAGCAGTTTAAACAGGGGGCAAGAAAAACTGTTTTTT
CDR3 protein: CASSLNRGQEKLFF

V gene: TRBV6-4
D gene: TRBD1
clone size: many
J gene: TRBJ2-3
CDR3 DNA: TGTGCCAGCAGTGACTCACAGGGGGCAGATACGCAGTATTTT
CDR3 protein: CASSDSQGADTQYF

V gene: TRBV5-6
D gene: -
clone size: -
J gene: TRBJ2-3
CDR3 DNA: TGTGCCAGCATAGGGAGAAGCACAGATACGCAGTATTTT
CDR3 protein: CASIGRSTDTQYF

V gene: TRBV5-1
D gene: -
clone size: -
J gene: TRBJ2-7
CDR3 DNA: TGCGCCAGCAGCTTTACCGGGACACCATCCTACGAGCAGTACTTC
CDR3 protein: CASSFTGTPSYEQYF

V gene: TRBV5-6
D gene: TRBD1
clone size: -
J gene: TRBJ1-2
CDR3 DNA: TGTGCCAGCAGCTCGGGACAGGGCCGGGGCTACACCTTC
CDR3 protein: CASSSGQGRGYTF

V gene: TRBV6-1
D gene: -
clone size: -
J gene: TRBJ1-4
CDR3 DNA: TGTGCCAGCAGTGGGTCGGGGCGGAACACAACTAATGAAAAACTGTTTTTT
CDR3 protein: CASSGSGRNTTNEKLFF

V gene: TRBV30
D gene: -
clone size: -
J gene: TRBJ2-7
CDR3 DNA: TGTGCCTGGAGTGTAGGGGTCTTAAGAGGGTACGAGCAGTACTTC
CDR3 protein: CAWSVGVLRGYEQYF

V gene: TRBV11-2
D gene: -
clone size: -
J gene: TRBJ2-1
CDR3 DNA: TGTGCCAGCAGCTTATGGGCACAGGACAATGAGCAGTTCTTC
CDR3 protein: CASSLWAQDNEQFF

V gene: TRBV4-1
D gene: TRBD2
clone size: -
J gene: TRBJ2-1
CDR3 DNA: TGCGCCAGCAGCCAAGAGAGCCTAGCGGGACAGAGCTCCTACAATGAGCAGTTCTTC
CDR3 protein: CASSQESLAGQSSYNEQFF

V gene: TRBV28
D gene: -
clone size: -
J gene: TRBJ2-1
CDR3 DNA: TGTGCCAGCAGTCACCGAGGGGTGGCAAACAATGAGCAGTTCTTC
CDR3 protein: CASSHRGVANNEQFF

V gene: TRBV6-6
D gene: -
clone size: -
J gene: TRBJ1-5
CDR3 DNA: TGTGCCAGCAGTTACGAAGGGGCCAATCAGCCCCAGCATTTT
CDR3 protein: CASSYEGANQPQHF

V gene: TRBV28
D gene: TRBD2
clone size: -
J gene: TRBJ2-1
CDR3 DNA: TGTGCCAGCAGTCCACCGGGGACTAGATCCAATGAGCAGTTCTTC
CDR3 protein: CASSPPGTRSNEQFF

V gene: TRBV2
D gene: -
clone size: -
J gene: TRBJ1-2
CDR3 DNA: TGTGCCAGCAGTGAAGAGCACAGAGATCCTTTTCGTACCTTC
CDR3 protein: CASSEEHRDPFRTF

V gene: TRBV19
D gene: -
clone size: -
J gene: TRBJ1-6
CDR3 DNA: TGTGCCAGTAGTTCGCAAGGGGGAGGGTCACCCCTCCACTTT
CDR3 protein: CASSSQGGGSPLHF

V gene: TRBV5-1
D gene: -
clone size: -
J gene: TRBJ2-3
CDR3 DNA: TGCGCCAGTACAGGAGACACAGATACGCAGTATTTT
CDR3 protein: CASTGDTDTQYF

V gene: TRBV6-1
D gene: -
clone size: -
J gene: TRBJ1-5
CDR3 DNA: TGTGCCAGCAGTGAAGACCCGGGAGGTAATCAGCCCCAGCATTTT
CDR3 protein: CASSEDPGGNQPQHF

V gene: TRBV6-6
D gene: TRBD1
clone size: -
J gene: TRBJ1-5
CDR3 DNA: TGTGCCAGCATATTAGGAACAGGGGGCTTTCAGCCCCAGCATTTT
CDR3 protein: CASILGTGGFQPQHF

V gene: TRBV6-1
D gene: TRBD2
clone size: once
J gene: TRBJ2-7
CDR3 DNA: TGTGCCAGCAGACGACTAGCGGGAGGGGACGAGCAGTACTTC
CDR3 protein: CASRRLAGGDEQYF

V gene: TRBV7-9
D gene: TRBD2
clone size: -
J gene: TRBJ2-1
CDR3 DNA: TGTGCCAGCAGCTCTGGACTAGCGGGCTACAATGAGCAGTTCTTC
CDR3 protein: CASSSGLAGYNEQFF

V gene: TRBV28
D gene: -
clone size: -
J gene: TRBJ1-4
CDR3 DNA: TGTGCCAGCGCTTATCAGGGTGAAAAACTGTTTTTT
CDR3 protein: CASAYQGEKLFF

V gene: TRBV12-2
D gene: -
clone size: -
J gene: TRBJ2-7
CDR3 DNA: TGTGCAAGTCGCTCCCAGCCTGGCGGGCTCGCGGGGGGGCAGTACTTC
CDR3 protein: CASRSQPGGLAGGQYF

V gene: TRBV30
D gene: -
clone size: -
J gene: TRBJ1-1
CDR3 DNA: TGTGCCTGGAGTGTACAGGACGGAAGGCTATTCATGAACACTGAAGCTTTCTTT
CDR3 protein: CAWSVQDGRLFMNTEAFF

V gene: TRBV5-1
D gene: -
clone size: -
J gene: TRBJ1-6
CDR3 DNA: TGCGCCAGCAGCTTGGATGCAGGGAGCTCCTATAATTCACCCCTCCACTTT
CDR3 protein: CASSLDAGSSYNSPLHF

V gene: TRBV6-1
D gene: -
clone size: -
J gene: TRBJ1-5
CDR3 DNA: TGTGCCAGCAGTGAAGCCCAGGGCCCGGGACAGCCCCAGCATTTT
CDR3 protein: CASSEAQGPGQPQHF

V gene: TRBV4-2
D gene: -
clone size: once
J gene: TRBJ2-7
CDR3 DNA: TGTGCCAGCAGCCAGACCCCCGGCAGCCAATCCTACGAGCAGTACTTC
CDR3 protein: CASSQTPGSQSYEQYF

V gene: TRBV20-1
D gene: -
clone size: -
J gene: TRBJ2-5
CDR3 DNA: TGCAGTGGCGGACCGAAGGAGACCCAGTACTTC
CDR3 protein: CSGGPKETQYF

V gene: TRBV7-8
D gene: -
clone size: -
J gene: TRBJ1-2
CDR3 DNA: TGTGCCAGCAGCTTACGGGGAGTTAGCTACACCTTC
CDR3 protein: CASSLRGVSYTF

V gene: TRBV11-2
D gene: TRBD1
clone size: -
J gene: TRBJ1-1
CDR3 DNA: TGTGCCAGCAGCGCGCCGGGACAGGGGGCCGTGAACACTGAAGCTTTCTTT
CDR3 protein: CASSAPGQGAVNTEAFF

V gene: TRBV5-1
D gene: -
clone size: -
J gene: TRBJ1-5
CDR3 DNA: TGCGCCATCCCCTCGGCAGGAGGGAAGCCCCAGCATTTT
CDR3 protein: CAIPSAGGKPQHF